A single count supports the clone carrying this TCR beta chain. The antigen is undetermined. The PCR contained 60 Vbeta and 13 Jbeta primers. Clones were read by immunoSEQ multiplex PCR, and TCRdb kept only the in-frame ones, dropping some. Among about 160,000 clones listed, over 60% were seen once. This sample was included in a study of cytomegalovirus exposure and HLA in healthy donors. Overall study: Among the roughly 370 genotyped donors, approximately 81% were placed in the Caucasian-associated ancestry cluster. Study observations and caveats: An analysis done earlier found most TCR beta V segments productive about 90% or about 30% of the time.

This sequence was found in a woman aged 40 to 50 in good health and CMV-seronegative. Sequencing input: PBMCs.

As DNA, the CDR3 is TGTGCCAGTAGTGTAGGACAGGGCGAGGCGCTCTACACCTTC. Amino acid sequence: CASSVGQGEALYTF. J is TRBJ1-2 and V is TRBV19; 8 nucleotides match TRBD1. The CDR3 length is 14 residues. V gave up 5 bases and J gave up 10 bases; unmatched junction bases: 12. CDR1 and CDR2 from the germline V gene are LNHDA and SQIVND (reference sequence).